Listed here are 9 T cell receptor beta chains from one sample, sequenced in a study of blood T cells in healthy people across ages. A second PCR of roughly 7 to 11 cycles used a sample-barcoded 5' primer and a J-beta primer mix. TCRdb reprocessed the 5' RACE reads via MiXCR and lists one record per CDR3 protein. Of 1.5 million to 2 million distinct CDR3 sequences listed, 28% are singletons. The sample comprised blood. All receptors come from a woman in her 30s in good health.

The J gene is TRBJ2-7, the V gene TRBV10-3, with 9 bases identical to TRBD1. The CDR3 is 14 amino acids. Unmatched junction bases numbered 10, after V lost 6 bases and J lost 7 bases. The V gene's germline CDR1 is ENHRY and CDR2 SYGVKD. The CDR3 is CAISPGQGILEQYF. CDR3 nucleotides: TGTGCCATCAGCCCAGGACAGGGGATTTTAGAGCAGTACTTC.

V is TRBV20-1 and J is TRBJ1-2; D unresolved. Per the germline V gene, CDR1 is DFQATT and CDR2 is SNEGSKA (reference sequence). CDR3 size: 13 residues. With 7 bases removed from V and 3 bases from J, the gap between germline ends came to 15 bases. DNA for the CDR3: TGCAGTGTTAGCAGGAGGTCTGACTATGGCTACACCTTC. Its translation: CSVSRRSDYGYTF.

The CDR3 sequence is CAISDAETGPSGVYGYTF. CDR3 nucleotides: TGTGCCATCAGTGATGCGGAAACAGGGCCCTCGGGAGTCTATGGCTACACCTTC. The chain couples TRBV10-3 to TRBJ1-2, with D possibly matching TRBD1 (6 bases). Trimming removed 3 bases from V and 4 bases from J, with 24 bases in between. The CDR3 is made up of 18 amino acids. CDR1 and CDR2 (germline): ENHRY, SYGVKD.

This clonotype has only a few counts. J is TRBJ2-5 and V is TRBV6-2 or TRBV6-3; D is unclear. CDR3 length: 15 amino acids. CDR1 MNHEY and CDR2 SVGEGT come from the germline V gene. V lost 0 bases and J 0 bases, leaving 8 bases between the germline ends. The CDR3 coding sequence is TGTGCCAGCAGTTACTCGGCGCGAGACCAAGAGACCCAGTACTTC. It specifies CASSYSARDQETQYF.

The J gene is TRBJ2-1, the V gene TRBV6-1, with 8 positions matching TRBD2. This CDR3 region has 17 residues. With V trimmed by 1 base and J by 0 bases, 5 bases remained unmatched. The germline gives CDR1 MNHNS, CDR2 SASEGT. CDR3 sequence: CASSEGGGSGSYNEQFF. CDR3 DNA sequence: TGTGCCAGCAGTGAAGGCGGGGGGAGTGGCTCCTACAATGAGCAGTTCTTC.

This clonotype was observed many times. The chain couples TRBV3-1 to TRBJ2-3, with D possibly being TRBD2 (7 bases). Germline-derived CDR1 and CDR2 are LGHDT and YNNKEL (reference sequence). CDR3 length equals 18 residues. V was shortened by 1 base and J by 4 bases, with 21 bases between the two germline ends. CDR3 in DNA: TGTGCCAGCAGCCAAGGAGATACGGGGGGCGCAAGTTCAGATACGCAGTATTTT. Amino acid sequence: CASSQGDTGGASSDTQYF.

The rearrangement links TRBV28 to TRBJ1-2, with D perhaps matching TRBD1 (5 bases). CDR3 length: 15 amino acids. The germline V gene encodes CDR1 MDHEN and CDR2 SYDVKM. V lost 4 bases to trimming and J lost 8 bases, with 20 bases between them. The CDR3 DNA reads TGTGCCAGCAGTTCAGGGACCGCTTCACCTCGGGGCTACACCTTC. Translating gives CASSSGTASPRGYTF.

Details on this clonotype: This may be a read error, as it is one base from a much larger clone. The rearrangement joins TRBV10-1 to TRBJ2-4, with D possibly TRBD1 on 6 matching bases. Germline CDR1 and CDR2: WNHNN and SYGVQD (reference sequence). V lost 0 bases and J lost 13, with 16 bases in between. The length of the CDR3 is 14 residues. The CDR3 reads CASSESGGRNEQYF. In DNA, the CDR3 is TGCGCCAGCAGTGAGTCAGGGGGAAGGAATGAGCAGTACTTC.

This clonotype was seen only a few times. The CDR3, as DNA: TGCGCCAGCAGCCCCGCCGGGACTAGCGGCTCCTACGAGCAGTACTTC. Its protein is CASSPAGTSGSYEQYF. The chain recombines TRBV5-1 with TRBJ2-7; TRBD2 matches at 11 bases. V lost 4 bases and J lost 0; bases outside the gene matches: 6. Germline CDR1 and CDR2: SGHRS and YFSETQ. This CDR3 region has 16 residues.